This T cell receptor beta chain was documented in a study of cytomegalovirus exposure and HLA in healthy donors. At the level of the study: A preliminary data release comprised tens of millions of unique TCRs obtained from HLA-typed donors. General study findings and limits: A missense variant in DCLRE1C was later tied to TCR beta V- and J-gene trimming.

The PCR employed 60 Vbeta primers together with 13 Jbeta primers. Here immunoSEQ multiplex PCR was the method, and the copy in TCRdb shows in-frame clones only, minus some. The repertoire table contains roughly 54,000 clones. Trimming took 4 bases from V and 6 from J, leaving 18 bases between them. This CDR3 has 15 amino acids. Germline V gene data show CDR1 as MNHEY and CDR2 as SMNVEV (reference sequence). Regarding this clone: The antigen is unknown.

The rearrangement uses TRBV27 and TRBJ1-1; D perhaps matches TRBD1 (5 bases). This receptor was taken from a woman aged 25-40 years in good health and CMV-seropositive. The sequencing input was PBMCs. The CDR3 bases are TGTGCCAGCAGTTCCCTCGGGGGGAGTGCAGCTGAAGCTTTCTTT. Its translation is CASSSLGGSAAEAFF.